This T cell receptor beta chain stems from a study of shared clonotypes between healthy human individuals. Per the germline V gene, CDR1 is LNHDA and CDR2 is SQIVND (reference sequence). The CDR3 spans 13 residues. V lost 5 bases and J lost 0, with 6 bases in between. Some clones are missing from TCRdb's copy, which holds only in-frame ones; the method was immunoSEQ multiplex PCR. This sample carries more than 550,000 clones, approximately 90% of them seen once, and the ten largest clones take 24%. Naive CD8 cells lacked CD45RO and underwent positive selection for CCR7, leaving out terminally differentiated effector memory CD45RA+ cells.

V and J are TRBV19 and TRBJ2-3, with D hard to call. The sample consisted of naive CD8+ T cells sorted from blood. The receptor comes from a man aged 25 to 40 in good health. The CDR3, as DNA: TGTGCCAGTAGTTTAGTGAGCACAGATACGCAGTATTTT. Its protein product is CASSLVSTDTQYF.